A selection of T cell receptor beta chains follows, all from one sample in a study of blood T cell repertoires in COVID-19. Measured with immunoSEQ multiplex PCR; TCRdb has only the in-frame clones, and not every one. The profile shows tens of thousands of clones, 70% to 90% of them singletons. The sample consisted of peripheral blood. The receptors were gathered from a man aged 50-60 years with active COVID-19. Both conserved end residues are part of each CDR3. Each record gives: clone size, V gene, J gene, D gene, CDR3 DNA, CDR3 protein. The D gene is left open where the match is weak. A clone size is listed for some rows: how often the clone was seen (once, few, many), or a class if it is expanded.

-	TRBV6-2/TRBV6-3	TRBJ1-1	-	TGTGCCAGCATCCCGGGGGGATACACTGAAGCTTTCTTT	CASIPGGYTEAFF
-	TRBV7-2	TRBJ2-1	TRBD2	TGTGCCAGCAGCCCCCAACCCGGGACTAGCAGTGAGCAGTTCTTC	CASSPQPGTSSEQFF
-	TRBV5-1	TRBJ2-7	-	TGCGCCAGCAGGCAAATACCGGGGTCCTCCTACGAGCAGTACTTC	CASRQIPGSSYEQYF
-	TRBV18	TRBJ1-5	-	TGTGCCAGCTCACCGTACGGGAGCAATCAGCCCCAGCATTTT	CASSPYGSNQPQHF
-	TRBV29-1	TRBJ2-3	-	TGCAGCGTTGACCTAAGTGCAGATACGCAGTATTTT	CSVDLSADTQYF
-	TRBV10-1	TRBJ2-3	-	TGCGCCAGCAGGCCCGAAGGGGTGGGGGGGCCGGAAGATACGCAGTATTTT	CASRPEGVGGPEDTQYF
-	TRBV12-3/TRBV12-4	TRBJ1-6	-	TGTGCCAGCAGTCTGAGGGTAGGATCACCCCTCCACTTT	CASSLRVGSPLHF
-	TRBV18	TRBJ2-2	TRBD2	TGTGCCAGCTCCCCAGGACTAGCGGGAGATGGAGGGGAGCTGTTTTTT	CASSPGLAGDGGELFF
-	TRBV11-3	TRBJ2-2	-	TGTGCCAGCAGCTTGGAGTTCAACACCGGGGAGCTGTTTTTT	CASSLEFNTGELFF
few	TRBV20-1	TRBJ1-4	TRBD1	TGCAGTGCCATGACAGGGGACAAACTGTTTTTT	CSAMTGDKLFF
-	TRBV19	TRBJ1-5	-	TGTGCCAGTAGGTTTAGTGGGGGGGATCAGCCCCAGCATTTT	CASRFSGGDQPQHF
-	TRBV2	TRBJ2-3	TRBD2	TGTGCCAGCAGCGCCAGCAGACTAGCCGCAGGAGATACGCAGTATTTT	CASSASRLAAGDTQYF
-	TRBV7-9	TRBJ1-2	-	TGTGCCAGCTTCGCGGGGGGCTACACCTTC	CASFAGGYTF
-	TRBV5-1	TRBJ2-1	-	TGCGCCAGCAGTTCGGGAAACAGATACAATGAGCAGTTCTTC	CASSSGNRYNEQFF
-	TRBV6-5	TRBJ2-1	-	TGTGCCAGCAGTCCCCGAGGGAGCAGTGAGCAGTTCTTC	CASSPRGSSEQFF
-	TRBV5-4	TRBJ1-1	TRBD1	TGTGCCAGCAGCCCCGGGACAGGGGTTTGGGCTGAAGCTTTCTTT	CASSPGTGVWAEAFF
-	TRBV7-2	TRBJ1-1	-	TGTGCCAGCAGCCCAGGGTTGTCAGAAGCTTTCTTT	CASSPGLSEAFF
-	TRBV19	TRBJ1-4	-	TGTGCCAGTAGTATAACAGGGATTTCGTTAACTAATGAAAAACTGTTTTTT	CASSITGISLTNEKLFF
few	TRBV6-5	TRBJ2-7	TRBD1	TGTGCCAGCAGTTACTTTGGGACAGGGTACGAGCAGTACTTC	CASSYFGTGYEQYF
-	TRBV9	TRBJ2-2	TRBD1	TGTGCCAGCAGCTCCAGACAGGGGGGGAACACCGGGGAGCTGTTTTTT	CASSSRQGGNTGELFF
once	TRBV7-2	TRBJ2-7	-	TGTGCCAGCAGCTTATCCGGTAGTAGCCCCCGGCAGCAGTACTTC	CASSLSGSSPRQQYF
-	TRBV19	TRBJ2-5	-	TGTGCCAGCGCGGGTGCGTACCAAGAGACCCAGTACTTC	CASAGAYQETQYF
-	TRBV7-6	TRBJ2-3	-	TGTGCCAGCAGCTTAATTAGAGATACGCAGTATTTT	CASSLIRDTQYF
once	TRBV15	TRBJ2-5	TRBD2	TGTGCCACCAGCAGAGATTTGGGAGGGGAAAAGACCCAGTACTTC	CATSRDLGGEKTQYF
-	TRBV29-1	TRBJ2-5	-	TGCCCACAAAGGAGGAAACAAGAGACCCAGTACTTC	CPQRRKQETQYF
few	TRBV7-6	TRBJ1-2	-	TGTGCCAGCAGCTTAGTTTCGGGAGAAGCATCATATGGCTACACCTTC	CASSLVSGEASYGYTF
-	TRBV7-3	TRBJ2-3	-	TGTGCCAGCAGCCCGAGTGAGGCAGATACGCAGTATTTT	CASSPSEADTQYF
once	TRBV5-6	TRBJ1-5	TRBD1	TGTGCCAGCAGCGCAACAGGGGTCAGCAATCAGCCCCAGCATTTT	CASSATGVSNQPQHF
medium-sized	TRBV27	TRBJ1-2	TRBD1	TGTGCCAGCAGTGCGGGACAGCTCCACTATGGCTACACCTTC	CASSAGQLHYGYTF
once	TRBV6-6	TRBJ1-3	-	TGTGCCAGCAGCCGACCTAGAAACACCATATATTTT	CASSRPRNTIYF
-	TRBV6-2/TRBV6-3	TRBJ1-2	TRBD1	TGTGCCAGCAGTTACCCTACCCACAGGGGAGATGGCCTGAGCTATGGCTACACCTTC	CASSYPTHRGDGLSYGYTF
-	TRBV7-9	TRBJ2-1	-	TGTGCCAGCAGCTTATTCGCTATCAATGAGCAGTTCTTC	CASSLFAINEQFF
-	TRBV5-1	TRBJ2-7	TRBD2	TGCGCCAGCAGCTCCTCCCCTAGCGGGGGCCCCCTCGAGCAGTACTTC	CASSSSPSGGPLEQYF
-	TRBV19	TRBJ1-2	TRBD1	TGTGCCAGTAGTATAAAACAGGGGGCTAACTATGGCTACACCTTC	CASSIKQGANYGYTF
few	TRBV18	TRBJ2-6	-	TGTGCCAGTTCTCCCGAGCTTTCTGGGGCCAACGTCCTGACTTTC	CASSPELSGANVLTF
-	TRBV2	TRBJ1-1	TRBD1	TGTGCCAGCGGCCTAGGGGGACAGGGCGGGGAAACTGAAGCTTTCTTT	CASGLGGQGGETEAFF
-	TRBV5-1	TRBJ2-6	-	TGCGCCAGCAGCCCCACCGGACAGATCGTCTCTGGGGCCAACGTCCTGACTTTC	CASSPTGQIVSGANVLTF
-	TRBV6-5	TRBJ2-7	-	TGTGCCAGCAGTTCTACGGTGTTAGCGTATACCTACGAGCAGTACTTC	CASSSTVLAYTYEQYF
-	TRBV9	TRBJ2-5	TRBD2	TGTGCCAGCAGCGTAGGGTTAGCGGGGCCAGAGACCCAGTACTTC	CASSVGLAGPETQYF
-	TRBV7-2	TRBJ1-1	-	TGTGCCAGCAGCCCCCGGCTCGGGGTCACTGAAGCTTTCTTT	CASSPRLGVTEAFF
-	TRBV5-6	TRBJ1-2	-	TGTGCCAGCAGCCCGATGGGGCCAGGATCCTATGGCTACACCTTC	CASSPMGPGSYGYTF
-	TRBV14	TRBJ2-4	-	TGTGCCAGCAGCCAAGTGTTTGGGGGGAGCATTCAGTACTTC	CASSQVFGGSIQYF
-	TRBV9	TRBJ2-5	TRBD2	TGTGCCAGCAGCGTAGGCCCGGGAGCGGGGGTAGGAGAGACCCAGTACTTC	CASSVGPGAGVGETQYF
-	TRBV7-2	TRBJ1-4	TRBD1	TGTGCCAGCACCCGAACCGGGACAGGGGGCGAAAAACTGTTTTTT	CASTRTGTGGEKLFF
-	TRBV10-3	TRBJ1-5	-	TGTGCCATCAGTGAGCTGGCGGGTAGCAATCAGCCCCAGCATTTT	CAISELAGSNQPQHF
-	TRBV7-9	TRBJ2-7	-	TGTGCCAGCAGCTTATTGACTATCGGGATCTCTAACGAGCAGTACTTC	CASSLLTIGISNEQYF
-	TRBV9	TRBJ2-1	TRBD2	TGTGCCAGCAGCCACCCACGCGGGCTAGCGGGCAATGAGCAGTTCTTC	CASSHPRGLAGNEQFF
-	TRBV29-1	TRBJ2-7	TRBD2	TGCAGCGTTAGTCATCGGCTAGCGGCTTACGAGCAGTACTTC	CSVSHRLAAYEQYF
-	TRBV12-3/TRBV12-4	TRBJ1-2	-	TGTGCCAGCAGCCAAGCCTATGGCTACACCTTC	CASSQAYGYTF
-	TRBV6-5	TRBJ2-1	TRBD2	TGTGCCAGCAGTCCTTATAGCGGGAATGAGCAGTTCTTC	CASSPYSGNEQFF
-	TRBV6-2/TRBV6-3	TRBJ1-1	TRBD1	TGTGCCAGCAGTTCAGCTACGGGACAGATATTAGTTTTCTTT	CASSSATGQILVFF
-	TRBV5-6	TRBJ1-2	TRBD1	TGTGCCAGCAGCTTCGACAGGGGGTCCTACACCTTC	CASSFDRGSYTF